Presented here are 31 T cell receptor beta chains from one specimen sequenced in a study of T cell repertoires in cytomegalovirus infection. One entry per CDR3 protein results from TCRdb running MiXCR on the reads. The sample comprises around 240,000 distinct CDR3 sequences, roughly 20% of which are singletons, and around a sixth rests with the top ten. Sequencing input: CD8+ T cells from PBMCs. These receptors were taken from a human donor in good health (CMV status not recorded). Some clones in this sample may be carry-over from other donors' samples.

The V gene is TRBV10-2, the J gene TRBJ2-7, with TRBD1 identical over 8 bases. The CDR3 covers 15 residues. CDR1 and CDR2 from the germline V gene are WSHSY and SAAADI. J gave up 1 base and V 5 bases, and 7 bases lay outside the gene matches. The CDR3 DNA sequence: TGCGCCAGCAGTCCACGACAGGGGCGGTCCTACGAGCAGTACTTC. It encodes CASSPRQGRSYEQYF.

The chain combines TRBV29-1 with TRBJ2-1; D possibly matches TRBD1 or TRBD2 (6 bases each). The CDR3 has 15 amino acids. Trimming pared 2 bases from V and 4 bases from J, leaving 15 bases between. Germline V gene sequence: CDR1 SQVTM, CDR2 ANQGSEA. In nucleotides, the CDR3 is TGCAGCGTTGAAATGCGGGGACACTTATACAATGAGCAGTTCTTC. Translated: CSVEMRGHLYNEQFF.

There are a few counts of this clonotype. V usage is TRBV6-6 and J usage is TRBJ2-2; 8 bases match TRBD1. Germline CDR1 MNHNY, CDR2 SVGAGI (reference sequence). Trimming at V came to 4 bases and at J to 2 bases, leaving 6 bases not matched to a gene. The CDR3 is 16 residues long. The CDR3: CASSLTGVHNTGELFF. DNA of the CDR3: TGTGCCAGCAGTTTGACAGGGGTGCATAACACCGGGGAGCTGTTTTTT.

The genes are TRBV29-1 and TRBJ1-1; D is uncertain. This CDR3 contains 13 residues. V gave up 5 bases and J gave up 5 bases, with 15 bases separating them. The V gene's germline CDR1 is SQVTM and CDR2 ANQGSEA. CDR3 sequence: CSVKPPVGTEAFF. CDR3 DNA sequence: TGCAGCGTTAAGCCTCCAGTGGGGACTGAAGCTTTCTTT.

As for this clonotype: A much more abundant neighbour one base away suggests this may be a read error. V gene TRBV25-1 combines with J gene TRBJ2-7, with TRBD1 identical over 10 bases. Germline V lookup: CDR1 MGHDK, CDR2 SYGVNS. CDR3 length: 14 residues. Germline trimming cut 6 bases from V and 6 bases from J; bases unmatched to any gene: 8. Written as DNA, the CDR3 is TGTGCCAGCAGGGGGACAGGGGAATTGTGCGAGCAGTACTTC. The encoded protein is CASRGTGELCEQYF.

The chain carries TRBV7-9 and TRBJ2-7, with D possibly called TRBD1 or TRBD2 (5 bases each). The V end lost 5 bases, the J end lost 3 bases, and 17 bases lay between the germline ends. CDR1 SEHNR and CDR2 FQNEAQ come from the germline V gene (reference sequence). The CDR3 is 15 residues long. CDR3 sequence (DNA): TGTGCCAGCAGCCTTGTTGGGGACGGATACTACGAGCAGTACTTC. Translated: CASSLVGDGYYEQYF.

The chain joins TRBV11-3 to TRBJ2-1; no clear D gene. Trimming shortened V by 1 base and J by 10 bases, and 11 bases separated the two germline ends. This CDR3 comprises 13 residues. Germline loops: CDR1 SGHNT, CDR2 YENEEA. CDR3 sequence reads: CASSLAAVAEQFF. CDR3 DNA sequence: TGTGCCAGCAGCTTAGCGGCGGTTGCGGAGCAGTTCTTC.

The chain couples TRBV7-2 to TRBJ1-6; D possibly corresponds to TRBD1 (5 bases). Trimming pared 7 bases from V and 7 bases from J, leaving 20 bases between. CDR1 and CDR2 (germline): SGHTA, FQGNSA. This CDR3 has 16 residues. This chain's CDR3 is CASTPTSGRINSPLHF. CDR3 DNA: TGTGCCAGCACCCCCACTTCGGGACGGATAAATTCACCCCTCCACTTT.

A few counts support this clonotype. DNA for the CDR3: TGTGCCAGCAGTGAATCAGGGATTGGCTACACCTTC. This codes for CASSESGIGYTF. This chain links TRBV6-1 with TRBJ1-2, with a tentative D call TRBD1 (5 bases). Trimming cost V 2 bases and J 7 bases, with 8 bases left between them. The CDR3 runs 12 residues. Germline lookup yields CDR1 MNHNS and CDR2 SASEGT.

This clonotype occurred many times. The chain employs TRBV4-1 and TRBJ1-2; D remains unclear. The CDR3 has 18 residues. V lost 0 bases and J 3 bases, leaving 20 bases between the germline ends. CDR1 and CDR2 from the germline V gene are MGHRA and YSYEKL. The DNA for the CDR3 is TGCGCCAGCAGCCAAGATACCCGGTCGCACACGCGGGACTATGGCTACACCTTC. This gives the protein CASSQDTRSHTRDYGYTF.

The chain employs TRBV19 and TRBJ1-3; tentative D call: TRBD1 (5 bases). Trimming took 3 bases from V and 0 from J, leaving 9 bases between them. The CDR3 consists of 15 residues. From germline, CDR1 is LNHDA and CDR2 SQIVND (reference sequence). CDR3 nucleotides: TGTGCCAGTAGTATTGATGGGGGCTCTGGAAACACCATATATTTT. Protein sequence: CASSIDGGSGNTIYF.

The chain is built from TRBV6-1 and TRBJ2-7; D call uncertain. The V gene lost 3 bases and the J gene lost 5 bases, with 11 bases spanning the gap. CDR3 length equals 13 residues. CDR1 is MNHNS and CDR2 is SASEGT in the germline V gene. The CDR3 sequence is CASSEWFGHEQYF. The CDR3, as DNA: TGTGCCAGCAGTGAGTGGTTCGGCCACGAGCAGTACTTC.

This clonotype has more than one count but fewer than ten. The chain couples TRBV12-3 or TRBV12-4 to TRBJ2-2; 8 bases match TRBD1. There are 17 residues in the CDR3. V lost 5 bases, J lost 1 base, and 9 bases stayed unmatched. As DNA, the CDR3 is TGTGCCAGCAGTCTAATGCAAGGACAGGGGAACACCGGGGAGCTGTTTTTT. As protein: CASSLMQGQGNTGELFF.

This rearrangement joins TRBV12-3 or TRBV12-4 to TRBJ2-7; no reliable D call. The CDR3 extends over 12 amino acids. V dropped 5 bases and J dropped 2 bases, with 7 bases sitting between them. The CDR3 DNA is TGTGCCAGCAGTGTCCGGACCTACGAGCAGTACTTC. It encodes CASSVRTYEQYF.

This clonotype was detected many times. The CDR3 is CASSQGSGSHYEQYF. The CDR3 nucleotides read TGCGCCAGCAGCCAAGGCTCCGGGTCGCATTACGAGCAGTACTTC. The V and J genes are TRBV4-1 and TRBJ2-7; D remains unclear. Per germline, CDR1 MGHRA and CDR2 YSYEKL. Trimming took off 1 base at V and 4 bases at J, with 14 bases between the two ends. This CDR3 is 15 amino acids long.

V usage is TRBV5-5 and J usage is TRBJ1-6; TRBD1 aligns across 7 bases. Germline values: CDR1 SGHKS, CDR2 YYEKEE (reference sequence). V shed 1 base and J 10 bases; nucleotides not matched to a gene: 8. The CDR3 is 15 amino acids. The CDR3 DNA reads TGTGCCAGCAGCTTGTATGGACAGGTGGCGTCACCCCTCCACTTT. As protein: CASSLYGQVASPLHF.

The rearrangement links TRBV4-1 to TRBJ2-7; the match to TRBD1 covers 7 bases. Germline trimming cut 4 bases from V and 6 bases from J; bases unmatched to any gene: 9. The CDR3 runs to 14 residues. Germline lookup yields CDR1 MGHRA and CDR2 YSYEKL. The CDR3 DNA reads TGCGCCAGCAGCCCCCAGACAGGGCGGAGCGAGCAGTACTTC. Protein: CASSPQTGRSEQYF.

The V gene is TRBV9, the J gene TRBJ1-4; D is uncertain. Per the germline V gene, CDR1 is SGDLS and CDR2 is YYNGEE. V was cut by 0 bases and J by 8 bases, with 11 bases left in between. The CDR3 loop spans 14 amino acids. As DNA, the CDR3 is TGTGCCAGCAGCGTAGAGGGCGGTGAGGAAAAACTGTTTTTT. This sequence encodes CASSVEGGEEKLFF.

This clonotype appeared many times. The V gene is TRBV7-9, the J gene TRBJ1-2; 9 bases are shared with TRBD1. Germline CDR1 and CDR2: SEHNR and FQNEAQ (reference sequence). This CDR3 spans 16 amino acids. The junction had 15 bases not matched to a gene; V was cut back by 5 bases and J by 8 bases. The CDR3 nucleotides are TGTGCCAGCAGCATCCGGGACAGGGAGCTTATAAGCGGCTACACCTTC. It specifies CASSIRDRELISGYTF.

This chain joins TRBV30 and TRBJ2-3; D is unclear. Looked up from germline, CDR1 is GTSNPN and CDR2 is SVGIG (reference sequence). The CDR3 totals 13 residues. V gave up 5 bases and J gave up 0 bases, with 9 bases separating them. The CDR3: CAWALVSTDTQYF. CDR3 in DNA: TGTGCCTGGGCCCTGGTAAGCACAGATACGCAGTATTTT.

The chain couples TRBV20-1 to TRBJ1-2; D gene unclear. There are 14 residues in the CDR3. CDR1 is DFQATT and CDR2 is SNEGSKA in the germline V gene (reference sequence). CDR3 amino acids: CSGYPSTEFFGYTF. Here the CDR3 DNA reads TGCAGCGGTTATCCCTCGACGGAATTCTTTGGCTACACCTTC.

This clonotype was seen a few times. The J gene is TRBJ1-6, the V gene TRBV29-1, with 11 bases lining up with TRBD1. The junction had 13 bases not matched to a gene; V was cut back by 0 bases and J by 15 bases. The CDR3 runs 16 residues. CDR1 is SQVTM and CDR2 is ANQGSEA in the germline V gene. CDR3 amino acids: CSVEDGTGTGGRSLHF. The CDR3 DNA sequence: TGCAGCGTTGAAGATGGAACCGGGACAGGGGGGAGAAGCCTCCACTTT.

The CDR3 sequence is CASSSLMGPASEETQYF. The CDR3 coding sequence is TGTGCCAGCAGTTCGCTTATGGGACCTGCGTCGGAAGAGACCCAGTACTTC. The chain uses TRBV28 and TRBJ2-5; possibly TRBD1 or TRBD2 for D (5 bases each). V was pared by 4 bases and J by 3 bases, with 21 bases between. The germline gives CDR1 MDHEN, CDR2 SYDVKM. The CDR3 length is 17 residues.

Concerning this clonotype itself: At one end the junction does not follow the germline gene, possibly because of a read error. The chain is built from TRBV25-1 and TRBJ2-7; D is possibly TRBD2 (5 bases). The CDR3 has 19 amino acids. Germline-derived CDR1 and CDR2 are MGHDK and SYGVNS. Here the CDR3 DNA reads TGTGCCAGCAGTGAACCGTCAGAGCTAACACGTAGTCAGTGTGGGAGCCGGGCTTTC. It yields the protein CASSEPSELTRSQCGSRAF.

The chain links TRBV7-3 to TRBJ2-2, with 10 bases lining up with TRBD2. Per germline, CDR1 SGHTA and CDR2 FQGTGA. V shed 2 bases, J shed 1 base, and the junction held 1 base outside the gene matches. This CDR3 comprises 16 residues. The CDR3 reads CASSLGLAENTGELFF. The CDR3 nucleotides read TGTGCCAGCAGCTTAGGACTAGCGGAGAACACCGGGGAGCTGTTTTTT.

This clonotype was detected a few times. The chain combines TRBV4-1 with TRBJ2-7; 8 nucleotides line up with TRBD2. With V trimmed by 0 bases and J by 0 bases, 7 bases remained unmatched. There are 17 residues in the CDR3. Looked up from germline, CDR1 is MGHRA and CDR2 is YSYEKL. CDR3 bases: TGCGCCAGCAGCCAAGAACCGGGAGGGGATGTCTCCTACGAGCAGTACTTC. Amino acids: CASSQEPGGDVSYEQYF.

This clonotype was recorded many times. The chain uses TRBV7-8 and TRBJ2-7; the D call may be TRBD1 or TRBD2 (5 bases each). CDR1 and CDR2 (germline): SGHVS, FQNEAQ. The CDR3 runs to 17 residues. The V end was cut by 5 bases, the J end by 1 base, with 21 bases between. In nucleotides, the CDR3 is TGTGCCAGCAGCAAGGACGGAGGAATAAGGGGATCCTACGAGCAGTACTTC. Protein product: CASSKDGGIRGSYEQYF.

The chain combines TRBV5-6 with TRBJ1-1, with D maybe TRBD1 (6 bases). In germline, CDR1 is SGHDT, CDR2 YYEEEE. This CDR3 comprises 16 residues. V was pared by 3 bases and J by 3 bases, with 18 bases between. CDR3 loop: CASSSRQVFFYTEAFF. In DNA form, the CDR3 reads TGTGCCAGCAGCTCCCGACAGGTTTTCTTTTACACTGAAGCTTTCTTT.

V and J are TRBV11-1 and TRBJ2-1; D uncertain. V lost 4 bases to trimming and J lost 4 bases, with 14 bases between them. This CDR3 comprises 15 residues. The germline gives CDR1 SGHAT, CDR2 FQDESV (reference sequence). CDR3 region: CASSSRAQTYNEQFF. CDR3 nucleotides: TGTGCCAGCAGCTCCCGGGCGCAGACGTACAATGAGCAGTTCTTC.

The V and J genes are TRBV6-6 and TRBJ2-7; D remains ambiguous. The CDR3 has 12 residues. From germline, CDR1 is MNHNY and CDR2 SVGAGI (reference sequence). The V and J ends lost 7 bases and 0 bases respectively, with 7 bases between them. Written as DNA, the CDR3 is TGTGCCAGCACCGCCAGCTCCTACGAGCAGTACTTC. It yields the protein CASTASSYEQYF.

The chain combines TRBV20-1 with TRBJ2-7; tentative D call: TRBD1 (5 bases). This CDR3 spans 15 amino acids. V shed 0 bases and J shed 3 bases, with 15 bases lying between them. Germline loops: CDR1 DFQATT, CDR2 SNEGSKA (reference sequence). The CDR3 DNA is TGCAGTGCTAGAGATTTGCAGGGCTCGGTCTACGAGCAGTACTTC. Amino acid sequence: CSARDLQGSVYEQYF.